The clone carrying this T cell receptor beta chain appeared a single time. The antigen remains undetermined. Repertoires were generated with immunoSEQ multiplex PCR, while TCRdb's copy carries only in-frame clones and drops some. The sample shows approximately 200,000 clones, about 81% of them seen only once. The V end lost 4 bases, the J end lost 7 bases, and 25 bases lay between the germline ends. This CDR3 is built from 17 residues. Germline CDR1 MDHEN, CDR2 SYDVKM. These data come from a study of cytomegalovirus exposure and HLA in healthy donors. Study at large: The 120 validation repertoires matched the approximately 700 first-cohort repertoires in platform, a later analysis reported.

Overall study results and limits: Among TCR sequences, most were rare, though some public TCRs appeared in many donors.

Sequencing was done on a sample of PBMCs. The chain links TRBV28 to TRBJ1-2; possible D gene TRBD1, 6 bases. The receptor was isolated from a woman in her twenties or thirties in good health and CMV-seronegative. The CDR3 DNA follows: TGTGCCAGCAGTTCAAGACTATACAGGGTATCGTCCAGTGGCTACACCTTC. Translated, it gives CASSSRLYRVSSSGYTF.